This passage covers 14 T cell receptor beta chains from one sample sequenced in a study of graft-versus-host responses after intestinal transplantation. The protocol was immunoSEQ multiplex PCR, while the TCRdb copy is restricted to in-frame clones and leaves out a portion. The table shows roughly 69,000 clones, with around 90% occurring only once. The sequenced sample was bone marrow, obtained approximately 700 days after intestinal transplantation. The receptors stem from a human patient who received an intestinal transplant, so some T cells may come from the graft donor.

The rearrangement joins TRBV6-1 to TRBJ2-7; no definite D call. CDR1 and CDR2 (germline): MNHNS, SASEGT. CDR3 length: 12 amino acids. The V end was cut by 7 bases, the J end by 2 bases, with 9 bases between. The CDR3 DNA reads as TGTGCCAGCACCCAGCTGGCCTACGAGCAGTACTTC. This translates into CASTQLAYEQYF.

The V gene is TRBV6-1, the J gene TRBJ2-7; possibly TRBD2 for D (6 bases). This CDR3 spans 14 amino acids. Germline V CDR1 and CDR2: MNHNS, SASEGT. The germline V and J ends were trimmed by 4 bases and 2 bases, with 12 bases remaining between them. The CDR3 coding sequence is TGTGCCAGCAGTGTGGAGGGCTGGCCCTACGAGCAGTACTTC. Translated: CASSVEGWPYEQYF.

The chain carries TRBV11-3 and TRBJ1-6; D gene ambiguous. Trimming cost V 1 base and J 3 bases, with 10 bases left between them. The CDR3 covers 16 residues. Germline V gene data show CDR1 as SGHNT and CDR2 as YENEEA. This chain's CDR3 is CASSLANRFYNSPLHF. The CDR3 DNA sequence: TGTGCCAGCAGCTTAGCAAACAGATTCTATAATTCACCCCTCCACTTT.

This clone has more than one count but fewer than ten. The CDR3 here is CASSVGYTEAFF. CDR3 nucleotides: TGTGCCAGCAGTGTAGGGTACACTGAAGCTTTCTTT. The V call is TRBV2, the J call TRBJ1-1, with unresolved D. Trimming took 4 bases from V and 3 from J, leaving 6 bases between them. The length of the CDR3 is 12 residues. In germline, CDR1 is SNHLY, CDR2 FYNNEI.

The chain has TRBV6-7 and TRBJ2-1; tentatively, D is TRBD2 (5 bases). TRBV6-7 is sorted into the ORF group, with uncertain function. The CDR3 runs to 14 residues. V lost 10 bases, J lost 7 bases, and 20 bases lay in between. CDR3 DNA sequence: TGTGCCACCGAGGGCCATGCTTTTAAGAATGAGCAGTTCTTC. Encoded protein: CATEGHAFKNEQFF.

The chain recombines TRBV12-5 with TRBJ1-1; D unresolved. Germline loops: CDR1 LGHNT, CDR2 FRNRAP. The ends were cut back, 4 bases at V and 3 bases at J, with 27 bases in the middle. The CDR3 is 19 amino acids. The CDR3 DNA follows: TGTGCTAGTGGTTCCCCCACCGTCGCGGTTATCAGTGGACACACTGAAGCTTTCTTT. It is translated as CASGSPTVAVISGHTEAFF.

The J gene is TRBJ1-1, the V gene TRBV11-1; no firm D call. This CDR3 has 13 residues. Germline V gene data show CDR1 as SGHAT and CDR2 as FQDESV (reference sequence). V was cut by 5 bases and J by 1 base, with 8 bases left in between. Here the CDR3 reads CASSLLWNTEAFF. CDR3 sequence (DNA): TGTGCCAGCAGCCTACTATGGAACACTGAAGCTTTCTTT.

The chain combines TRBV4-2 with TRBJ2-3; tentatively, D is TRBD1 or TRBD2 (5 bases each). The germline V gene has CDR1 LGHNA and CDR2 YNFKEQ. The V and J ends lost 3 bases and 3 bases respectively, with 16 bases between them. The CDR3 length is 16 residues. The CDR3 reads CASSHLGVDYTDTQYF. CDR3 nucleotides: TGTGCCAGCAGCCACCTAGGGGTTGACTATACAGATACGCAGTATTTT.

J is TRBJ2-1 and V is TRBV28; possibly TRBD2 for D (5 bases). V lost 7 bases, J lost 7 bases, and 17 bases lay in between. CDR1 and CDR2 (germline): MDHEN, SYDVKM. The CDR3 is made up of 14 amino acids. CDR3 amino acids: CASNLLGGSNEQFF. The CDR3 nucleotides are TGTGCCAGCAACCTTCTAGGTGGGAGTAATGAGCAGTTCTTC.

In this sample, this clone turned up once. V is TRBV2 and J is TRBJ1-6; 7 positions agree with TRBD1. J gave up 5 bases and V 4 bases, and 5 bases lay outside the gene matches. The germline gives CDR1 SNHLY, CDR2 FYNNEI. The CDR3 totals 15 residues. The CDR3 reads CASSGWTGHNSPLHF. The CDR3 coding sequence is TGTGCCAGCAGTGGTTGGACAGGCCATAATTCACCCCTCCACTTT.

The chain uses TRBV9 and TRBJ2-3; D is possibly TRBD2 (6 bases). The germline gives CDR1 SGDLS, CDR2 YYNGEE. V lost 4 bases and J 2 bases, leaving 14 bases between the germline ends. The CDR3 is 15 residues long. In DNA, the CDR3 is TGTGCCAGCAGCCCACACCGGGACTTCACAGATACGCAGTATTTT. This translates into CASSPHRDFTDTQYF.

The chain employs TRBV29-1 and TRBJ2-1; D ambiguous. The CDR3 length is 12 residues. In germline, CDR1 is SQVTM, CDR2 ANQGSEA. Deletions cut 2 bases from V and 8 bases from J, with 10 bases between. The CDR3: CSVEHTGDEQFF. The DNA of the CDR3 is TGCAGCGTTGAACACACCGGCGATGAGCAGTTCTTC.

A few counts support this clone. This chain uses TRBV2 with TRBJ2-1; a possible D gene is TRBD2 (5 bases). The CDR3 length is 12 residues. Trimming cost V 6 bases and J 14 bases, with 17 bases left between them. Germline loops: CDR1 SNHLY, CDR2 FYNNEI. The CDR3 sequence: CASSLVGTGEFF. In DNA form, the CDR3 reads TGTGCCAGCAGCTTAGTCGGCACCGGGGAGTTCTTC.

The chain has TRBV7-3 and TRBJ2-7; 8 bases map to TRBD2. Germline V lookup: CDR1 SGHTA, CDR2 FQGTGA. J was trimmed by 1 base and V by 2 bases; bases with no gene match: 4. This CDR3 is built from 15 residues. The CDR3 nucleotides read TGTGCCAGCAGCTTAGGGGTAGCGGGGTCCTACGAGCAGTACTTC. This sequence encodes CASSLGVAGSYEQYF.